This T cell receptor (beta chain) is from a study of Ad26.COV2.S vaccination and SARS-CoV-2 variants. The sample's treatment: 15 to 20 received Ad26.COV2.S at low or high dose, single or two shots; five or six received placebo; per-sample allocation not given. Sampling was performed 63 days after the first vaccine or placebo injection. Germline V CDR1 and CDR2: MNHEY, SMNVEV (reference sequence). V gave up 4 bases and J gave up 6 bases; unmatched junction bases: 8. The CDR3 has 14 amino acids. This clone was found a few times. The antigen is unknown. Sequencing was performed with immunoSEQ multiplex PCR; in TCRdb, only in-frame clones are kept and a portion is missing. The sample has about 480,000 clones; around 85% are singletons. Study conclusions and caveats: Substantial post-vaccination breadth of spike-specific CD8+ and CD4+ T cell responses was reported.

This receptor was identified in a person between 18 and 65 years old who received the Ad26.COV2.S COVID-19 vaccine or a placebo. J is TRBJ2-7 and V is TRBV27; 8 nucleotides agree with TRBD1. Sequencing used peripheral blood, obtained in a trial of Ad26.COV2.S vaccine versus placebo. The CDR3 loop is CASSSLTGAFEQYF. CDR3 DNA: TGTGCCAGCAGTTCCCTGACAGGGGCATTCGAGCAGTACTTC.